The 32 T cell receptor beta chains reported below all come from one sample, sequenced in a study of naive and memory T cell subsets. Two oligonucleotides, mixed equimolar, formed the beta constant-region primer covering TRBC1 and TRBC2. TCRdb ran MiXCR on the UMI-ligation and nested PCR reads and lists one entry per CDR3 protein. The sample lists tens of thousands of distinct CDR3 sequences; around 12% were seen once. The specimen was central memory CD4+ T cells from blood. These receptors were taken from a human donor in good health.

The rearrangement joins TRBV12-3 or TRBV12-4 to TRBJ2-6; D is uncertain. CDR3 length: 13 residues. V gave up 6 bases and J gave up 0 bases, with 3 bases separating them. DNA for the CDR3: TGTGCCAGCAGGAACTCTGGGGCCAACGTCCTGACTTTC. This translates into CASRNSGANVLTF.

This clonotype was seen more than once but under ten times. The chain has TRBV2 and TRBJ1-5; D perhaps matches TRBD1 (5 bases). The CDR3 loop spans 14 amino acids. V was cut by 6 bases and J by 9 bases, with 18 bases left in between. CDR1 is SNHLY and CDR2 is FYNNEI in the germline V gene. The CDR3 DNA sequence: TGTGCCAGCAGGGGGACCGCTACTTTGGGGCCCCAGCATTTT. It is translated as CASRGTATLGPQHF.

This clonotype was seen only a few times. Here the CDR3 DNA reads TGCAGTGCTAGTTCTGGACCCTTAGCCAAAAACATTCAGTACTTC. It encodes CSASSGPLAKNIQYF. The chain joins TRBV20-1 to TRBJ2-4; D not certain. There are 15 residues in the CDR3. Germline V gene lookup returns CDR1 DFQATT and CDR2 SNEGSKA (reference sequence). Trimming took 3 bases from V and 0 from J, leaving 12 bases between them.

At least ten counts were recorded for this clonotype. The chain employs TRBV7-2 and TRBJ2-1; D is unclear. Trimming shortened V by 5 bases and J by 4 bases, and 18 bases separated the two germline ends. The CDR3 totals 16 residues. Germline CDR1 SGHTA, CDR2 FQGNSA. CDR3: CASSAHSVLTYNEQFF. The CDR3 DNA reads as TGTGCCAGCAGCGCCCACTCGGTCTTAACTTACAATGAGCAGTTCTTC.

The chain recombines TRBV7-2 with TRBJ2-7; 9 positions match TRBD1. The CDR3 extends over 15 amino acids. The germline V gene encodes CDR1 SGHTA and CDR2 FQGNSA. After removal of 1 base from V and 1 base from J, the junction contained 2 bases not matched to a gene. CDR3 amino acids: CASSLEGTGSYEQYF. Here the CDR3 DNA reads TGTGCCAGCAGCTTAGAGGGGACAGGGTCCTACGAGCAGTACTTC.

This clonotype came up many times. Here the CDR3 reads CASSLDRKPSGANVLTF. The CDR3 nucleotides are TGTGCCAGCAGTTTGGACAGAAAGCCTTCTGGGGCCAACGTCCTGACTTTC. The rearrangement links TRBV28 to TRBJ2-6; D possibly corresponds to TRBD1 (6 bases). This CDR3 is built from 17 residues. Trimming pared 3 bases from V and 1 base from J, leaving 13 bases between. CDR1 and CDR2 from the germline V gene are MDHEN and SYDVKM.

The V and J genes are TRBV10-3 and TRBJ2-3; D is ambiguous. V shed 4 bases and J shed 2 bases, with 10 bases lying between them. In germline, CDR1 is ENHRY, CDR2 SYGVKD. This CDR3 has 14 amino acids. CDR3 coding DNA: TGTGCCATCAGTGCAGTGAGGCCCACAGATACGCAGTATTTT. Translation gives CAISAVRPTDTQYF.

This chain uses TRBV29-1 with TRBJ2-1, with 12 bases matching TRBD2. The CDR3 has 14 amino acids. Per the germline V gene, CDR1 is SQVTM and CDR2 is ANQGSEA. V shed 4 bases and J 6 bases; nucleotides not matched to a gene: 4. CDR3 loop: CSVVLAGGTNEQFF. CDR3 DNA: TGCAGCGTTGTACTAGCGGGAGGAACCAATGAGCAGTTCTTC.

This clonotype was found a few times. This sequence joins TRBV27 and TRBJ2-7, with 9 bases fitting TRBD2. The CDR3 is made up of 14 amino acids. The ends lost 8 bases at V and 3 bases at J; junction bases unmatched: 8. Germline assignment: CDR1 MNHEY and CDR2 SMNVEV (reference sequence). CDR3: CASHPAGGDYEQYF. In DNA form, the CDR3 reads TGTGCCAGCCACCCGGCGGGAGGGGACTACGAGCAGTACTTC.

The chain employs TRBV14 and TRBJ2-7; unclear D gene. CDR1 and CDR2 (germline): SGHDN, FVKESK. The V gene lost 3 bases and the J gene lost 1 base, with 10 bases spanning the gap. CDR3 length equals 14 residues. This chain's CDR3 is CASSQLGISYEQYF. CDR3 bases: TGTGCCAGCAGCCAGCTAGGAATTTCCTACGAGCAGTACTTC. The variable domain in full, completed from reference TRBV14 and TRBJ2-7, reads EAGVTQFPSHSVIEKGQTVTLRCDPISGHDNLYWYRRVMGKEIKFLLHFVKESKQDESGMPNNRFLAERTGGTYSTLKVQPAELEDSGVYFCASSQLGISYEQYFGPGTRLTVT.

This chain uses TRBV20-1 with TRBJ2-1; 8 bases agree with TRBD2. The V segment lost 1 base and the J segment 8 bases; nucleotides outside the gene matches: 16. CDR1 and CDR2 (germline): DFQATT, SNEGSKA (reference sequence). The CDR3 loop spans 17 amino acids. CDR3 in amino acids: CSARGRSAGARRDEQFF. CDR3 nucleotides: TGCAGTGCTAGAGGCCGGTCAGCGGGAGCCCGGAGGGATGAGCAGTTCTTC.

This clonotype was observed a handful of times. The V and J genes are TRBV20-1 and TRBJ2-1; TRBD2 matches at 8 bases. CDR3 length: 15 residues. With V trimmed by 6 bases and J by 3 bases, 10 bases remained unmatched. CDR1 DFQATT and CDR2 SNEGSKA come from the germline V gene (reference sequence). CDR3 coding DNA: TGCAGTGCCGTACCCTTCGCGGGGGGCTACAATGAGCAGTTCTTC. Protein: CSAVPFAGGYNEQFF.

The V call is TRBV7-7, the J call TRBJ2-1; 7 positions agree with TRBD2. Germline trimming cut 4 bases from V and 4 bases from J; bases unmatched to any gene: 16. CDR1 SSHAT and CDR2 FNYEAQ come from the germline V gene (reference sequence). The CDR3 is 18 amino acids. Here the CDR3 reads CASSSRGDRDGVYNEQFF. In nucleotides, the CDR3 is TGTGCCAGCAGCTCCCGGGGGGACCGGGACGGAGTTTACAATGAGCAGTTCTTC.

This rearrangement joins TRBV7-2 to TRBJ2-7; D call uncertain. This CDR3 spans 14 amino acids. CDR1 is SGHTA, CDR2 FQGNSA, per germline. Trimming took 2 bases from V and 2 from J, leaving 10 bases between them. The CDR3 spells CASSLIPGAYEQYF. The CDR3 DNA reads as TGTGCCAGCAGCTTAATTCCTGGTGCCTACGAGCAGTACTTC.

The chain combines TRBV6-2 or TRBV6-3 with TRBJ2-7; 9 nucleotides align to TRBD2. The V gene's germline CDR1 is MNHEY and CDR2 SVGEGT. CDR3 length equals 14 residues. Trimming took 7 bases from V and 4 from J; bases not matched to a gene: 8. The CDR3 region has the DNA TGTGCCAGCAACCCAACGAGCGGGAGGTACGAGCAGTACTTC. Translation: CASNPTSGRYEQYF.

J is TRBJ2-1 and V is TRBV7-6, with 11 bases fitting TRBD2. The CDR3 is made up of 15 amino acids. Per germline, CDR1 SGHVS and CDR2 FNYEAQ. V lost 2 bases, J lost 5 bases, and 2 bases stayed unmatched. The chain's CDR3 is CASSLKTSGNNEQFF. For the CDR3, the DNA is TGTGCCAGCAGCTTAAAGACTAGCGGGAACAATGAGCAGTTCTTC.

This clonotype was counted between two and nine times. V and J are TRBV7-2 and TRBJ1-6, with D maybe TRBD1 (6 bases). The CDR3 runs 16 residues. Trimming stripped 5 bases from V and 10 bases from J, with 21 bases between. Germline assignment: CDR1 SGHTA and CDR2 FQGNSA. The CDR3 DNA reads as TGTGCCAGCAGCCCAACGACAGGTGGCTTGGGGTCACCCCTCCACTTT. It yields the protein CASSPTTGGLGSPLHF.

This clonotype was seen only a few times. V gene TRBV30 combines with J gene TRBJ1-2; maybe TRBD1 (5 bases). The CDR3 contains 14 residues. From germline, CDR1 is GTSNPN and CDR2 SVGIG (reference sequence). Trimming removed 3 bases at V and 2 bases at J, with 13 bases between. As DNA, the CDR3 is TGTGCCTGGAGATCGCAGGGCGAGAACTATGGCTACACCTTC. Encoded protein: CAWRSQGENYGYTF.

The chain employs TRBV2 and TRBJ2-1; D is uncertain. The CDR3 has 14 amino acids. Trimming stripped 1 base from V and 7 bases from J, with 11 bases between. Germline CDR1 reads SNHLY; CDR2 reads FYNNEI. The CDR3 DNA reads TGTGCCAGCAGTGAAGGGGCCTACTCAAATGAGCAGTTCTTC. It translates to CASSEGAYSNEQFF.

This clonotype has more than one count but fewer than ten. The rearrangement links TRBV24-1 to TRBJ2-7, with a weak D call TRBD1 (5 bases). V was clipped by 5 bases and J by 6 bases, with 10 bases between them. Looked up from germline, CDR1 is KGHDR and CDR2 is SFDVKD. This CDR3 spans 12 amino acids. CDR3 protein: CATSANQGEQYF. For the CDR3, the DNA is TGTGCCACCAGTGCGAACCAGGGCGAGCAGTACTTC.

This clonotype was recorded many times. The gene calls are TRBV20-1 and TRBJ2-5; 8 bases agree with TRBD1. This CDR3 is built from 13 residues. CDR1 and CDR2 from the germline V gene are DFQATT and SNEGSKA (reference sequence). After removal of 3 bases from V and 4 bases from J, the junction contained 4 bases not matched to a gene. The CDR3 bases are TGCAGTGCTAGCACAACAGGGGGAGAGACCCAGTACTTC. Translation: CSASTTGGETQYF.

This clonotype has at least ten counts. The CDR3 nucleotides are TGTGCCAGCTCACCAAAAGCAGGGAATGAGCAGTTCTTC. It translates to CASSPKAGNEQFF. The chain recombines TRBV18 with TRBJ2-1; D is perhaps TRBD1 (5 bases). The CDR3 contains 13 residues. Trimming cost V 2 bases and J 7 bases, with 9 bases left between them. Germline values: CDR1 KGHSH, CDR2 LQKENI.

The chain uses TRBV29-1 and TRBJ2-3, with D possibly being TRBD1 (6 bases). The CDR3 runs to 13 residues. The ends were cut back, 6 bases at V and 3 bases at J, with 13 bases in the middle. Per germline, CDR1 SQVTM and CDR2 ANQGSEA. The CDR3, as DNA: TGCAGCGTCCAGGGGAAACCAACAGATACGCAGTATTTT. This sequence encodes CSVQGKPTDTQYF.

This chain uses TRBV12-3 or TRBV12-4 with TRBJ1-5, with D perhaps TRBD1 (5 bases). V lost 8 bases and J lost 3, with 17 bases in between. The CDR3 has 15 amino acids. The CDR3 reads CASQRSGGPNQPQHF. CDR3 coding DNA: TGTGCCAGCCAAAGGTCGGGGGGACCCAATCAGCCCCAGCATTTT.

This clonotype was seen a handful of times. V usage is TRBV12-3 or TRBV12-4 and J usage is TRBJ2-1, with D maybe TRBD2 (5 bases). CDR3 length: 15 amino acids. V gave up 6 bases and J gave up 2 bases, with 14 bases separating them. The CDR3 sequence is CASSEREPAYNEQFF. The CDR3 DNA sequence: TGTGCCAGCAGCGAGAGGGAGCCCGCCTACAATGAGCAGTTCTTC.

In its sample, this clonotype was seen a few times. The rearrangement links TRBV5-1 to TRBJ2-3; the D gene is possibly TRBD2 (6 bases). This CDR3 has 18 amino acids. Trimming cost V 1 base and J 2 bases, with 20 bases left between them. Germline CDR1 SGHRS, CDR2 YFSETQ. CDR3 coding DNA: TGCGCCAGCAGCTTGTTCTATCGGCAGTCTAGCGCCACAGATACGCAGTATTTT. Amino acids: CASSLFYRQSSATDTQYF.

This clonotype was picked up many times. The J gene is TRBJ1-1, the V gene TRBV29-1; D gene unclear. This CDR3 region has 12 residues. Trimming stripped 5 bases from V and 1 base from J, with 8 bases between. Germline V gives CDR1 SQVTM, CDR2 ANQGSEA. CDR3 nucleotide sequence: TGCAGCGTTTCCAGAGGGAACACTGAAGCTTTCTTT. It translates to CSVSRGNTEAFF.

This clonotype was observed a few times. The V and J genes are TRBV7-2 and TRBJ2-3, with 10 bases aligning to TRBD1. The length of the CDR3 is 17 residues. The V and J ends lost 4 bases and 3 bases, in that order; junction bases with no gene match: 10. The germline V gene has CDR1 SGHTA and CDR2 FQGNSA. This CDR3 is CASSSTTGGFRTDTQYF. CDR3 nucleotides: TGTGCCAGCAGCTCCACGACAGGGGGCTTTCGAACAGATACGCAGTATTTT.

This clonotype was counted only a few times. The chain links TRBV6-1 to TRBJ1-1, with a tentative D call TRBD1 (6 bases). This CDR3 comprises 15 residues. Trimming left V 2 bases short and J 11 bases short, with 21 bases between. Germline V gene data show CDR1 as MNHNS and CDR2 as SASEGT. The CDR3 here is CASSETPGHKDSAFF. The CDR3 nucleotides are TGTGCCAGCAGTGAAACCCCGGGACATAAAGACTCGGCTTTCTTT.

The chain recombines TRBV7-9 with TRBJ1-6; 9 nucleotides agree with TRBD1. With V trimmed by 4 bases and J by 6 bases, 4 bases remained unmatched. This CDR3 is built from 15 residues. The V gene's germline CDR1 is SEHNR and CDR2 FQNEAQ (reference sequence). CDR3 region: CASSSGTGSNSPLHF. In DNA, the CDR3 is TGTGCCAGCAGCTCGGGGACAGGGAGTAATTCACCCCTCCACTTT.

The rearrangement links TRBV7-9 to TRBJ2-1; 7 nucleotides match TRBD1. This CDR3 comprises 14 residues. J gave up 4 bases and V 5 bases, and 5 bases lay outside the gene matches. CDR1 and CDR2 from the germline V gene are SEHNR and FQNEAQ (reference sequence). The CDR3 DNA reads TGTGCCAGCAGCCAGGGGGAAGCATACAATGAGCAGTTCTTC. This gives the protein CASSQGEAYNEQFF.

V and J are TRBV5-1 and TRBJ1-6; tentatively, D is TRBD1 (5 bases). The germline V gene encodes CDR1 SGHRS and CDR2 YFSETQ. V was cut by 0 bases and J by 11 bases, with 15 bases left in between. The CDR3 covers 15 residues. The CDR3 sequence is CASSLEAGGWPPLHF. CDR3 DNA sequence: TGCGCCAGCAGCTTGGAGGCTGGGGGTTGGCCACCCCTCCACTTT.